This paragraph reports one T cell receptor beta chain. The data belong to a study of blood T cell repertoires in COVID-19. For the study at large: Samples representing acute and convalescent COVID-19 were sourced from the United States, Italy and Spain. The cDNA or gDNA used as material had been derived from T cells, B-cell-depleted T cells, or PBMCs.

Authors' analysis steps: Reference gene primer amplification yielded estimated nucleated cell counts. Produced via immunoSEQ multiplex PCR; TCRdb's table is partial and in-frame only. From that table come the V and J calls and clone size; the DNA was used to work out D and trimming. The sample lists 150,000 or so clones, approximately 85% occurring once. V shed 0 bases and J 5 bases; nucleotides not matched to a gene: 4. Germline V CDR1 and CDR2: SGHDT, YYEEEE. The CDR3 covers 15 residues. The sample consisted of peripheral blood. The TCR originated in a man aged 55-75 years with active or convalescent COVID-19. The rearrangement joins TRBV5-6 to TRBJ1-2, with TRBD1 matching 10 bases. CDR3 sequence: CASSLGGTGAYGYTF. The CDR3 DNA reads as TGTGCCAGCAGCTTGGGGGGGACAGGGGCTTATGGCTACACCTTC.